Below are 14 T cell receptor beta chains sequenced from a single sample in a study of T-cell reconstitution after alpha-beta-depleted transplantation in children. The library targeted TCRbeta and was prepared with unique molecular identifiers. MiXCR was run by TCRdb on the PCR reads, yielding one entry per CDR3 protein. The table shows 530,000 or so distinct CDR3 sequences, with more than 20% occurring only once. The sequenced sample was PBMCs, obtained before TCRalphabeta/CD19-depleted stem cell transplant. All receptors come from a boy in the first two years of life with Wiskott-Aldrich syndrome, due to receive a stem cell transplant.

The V and J genes are TRBV15 and TRBJ2-5; D unclear. Germline CDR1 and CDR2: LNHNV and YYDKDF (reference sequence). The CDR3 runs to 15 residues. V shed 0 bases and J shed 2 bases, with 10 bases lying between them. CDR3 loop: CATSRDPNKQETQYF. CDR3 coding DNA: TGTGCCACCAGCAGAGATCCAAACAAGCAAGAGACCCAGTACTTC.

This clonotype was counted only a few times. The DNA of the CDR3 is TGCGCCAGCACCCGGACTGGAGCTAACTATGGCTACACCTTC. Its protein product is CASTRTGANYGYTF. The chain links TRBV5-1 to TRBJ1-2; D remains ambiguous. This CDR3 is built from 14 residues. Germline assignment: CDR1 SGHRS and CDR2 YFSETQ. V was shortened by 6 bases and J by 0 bases, with 12 bases between the two germline ends.

J is TRBJ2-7 and V is TRBV29-1; the D gene is possibly TRBD2 (6 bases). CDR1 is SQVTM, CDR2 ANQGSEA, per germline. The CDR3 consists of 16 residues. V was trimmed by 3 bases and J by 3 bases, leaving 21 bases between them. DNA for the CDR3: TGCAGCGTTGAGGGGGGACTCGACGGGTTCCGCTACGAGCAGTACTTC. Protein sequence: CSVEGGLDGFRYEQYF.

The chain is built from TRBV7-3 and TRBJ2-1, with 7 bases lining up with TRBD2. V dropped 1 base and J dropped 4; count of bases not matched to a gene: 4. From germline, CDR1 is SGHTA and CDR2 FQGTGA. CDR3 length: 15 residues. CDR3 sequence: CASSLKPSGYNEQFF. Here the CDR3 DNA reads TGTGCCAGCAGCTTAAAACCTAGCGGTTACAATGAGCAGTTCTTC.

This clonotype was observed a few times. V is TRBV12-3 or TRBV12-4 and J is TRBJ2-1, with TRBD2 identical over 7 bases. This CDR3 has 16 amino acids. The J segment lost 7 bases and the V segment lost 7 bases, leaving 16 bases of the junction unmatched. This CDR3 is CASIASGKDNVNEQFF. CDR3 in DNA: TGTGCCAGCATCGCAAGCGGGAAAGACAATGTGAATGAGCAGTTCTTC.

This sequence joins TRBV6-1 and TRBJ2-1; 7 nucleotides align to TRBD2. CDR3 length equals 14 residues. From germline, CDR1 is MNHNS and CDR2 SASEGT. The V and J ends lost 6 bases and 12 bases, in that order; junction bases with no gene match: 14. The CDR3 region is CASRDRDYDTGQFF. As DNA, the CDR3 is TGTGCCAGCAGAGACCGGGACTACGATACCGGGCAGTTCTTC.

The chain joins TRBV5-1 to TRBJ2-7; 10 bases are a match to TRBD2. V dropped 2 bases and J dropped 6; count of bases not matched to a gene: 8. The CDR3 extends over 15 amino acids. CDR1 is SGHRS, CDR2 YFSETQ, per germline. The CDR3 here is CASSLWLAGVSEQYF. The CDR3 coding sequence is TGCGCCAGCAGCTTATGGCTAGCGGGAGTGTCCGAGCAGTACTTC.

V is TRBV28 and J is TRBJ2-3, with D possibly being TRBD2 (5 bases). Germline V gene data show CDR1 as MDHEN and CDR2 as SYDVKM. The CDR3 totals 15 residues. V was shortened by 3 bases and J by 0 bases, with 10 bases between the two germline ends. The CDR3 here is CASSLLAQSTDTQYF. CDR3 nucleotide sequence: TGTGCCAGCAGTTTGCTAGCACAGAGCACAGATACGCAGTATTTT.

The V and J genes are TRBV20-1 and TRBJ1-5; D remains unclear. This CDR3 spans 13 amino acids. The germline V gene encodes CDR1 DFQATT and CDR2 SNEGSKA (reference sequence). Trimming took off 5 bases at V and 2 bases at J, with 10 bases between the two ends. The CDR3 region is CSAGEARNQPQHF. In nucleotides, the CDR3 is TGCAGTGCTGGGGAAGCACGCAATCAGCCCCAGCATTTT.

This clonotype has only a few counts. This rearrangement joins TRBV12-3 or TRBV12-4 to TRBJ2-4; D may be TRBD1 (6 bases). This CDR3 is 18 amino acids long. Trimming cost V 4 bases and J 3 bases, with 22 bases left between them. The CDR3 protein is CASSYRGTSRGGKNIQYF. The CDR3 region has the DNA TGTGCCAGCAGTTACCGAGGGACATCTCGTGGGGGCAAAAACATTCAGTACTTC.

The table lists this clonotype with a few counts. This chain connects TRBV5-1 to TRBJ1-6, with D possibly matching TRBD1 (6 bases). This CDR3 spans 14 amino acids. V was shortened by 4 bases and J by 10 bases, with 15 bases between the two germline ends. Germline lookup yields CDR1 SGHRS and CDR2 YFSETQ. The CDR3 loop reads CASSRDRSSSPLHF. The DNA of the CDR3 is TGCGCCAGCAGCCGCGACAGGAGCAGCTCACCCCTCCACTTT.

This clonotype was found once. The chain has TRBV9 and TRBJ2-1, with TRBD2 identical over 10 bases. V was pared by 2 bases and J by 7 bases, with 9 bases of the junction left unmatched. The CDR3 is 16 residues long. Germline CDR1 SGDLS, CDR2 YYNGEE. CDR3 sequence (DNA): TGTGCCAGCAGCGTCTCTAGCGGGAGAATAAGGAATGAGCAGTTCTTC. Translation: CASSVSSGRIRNEQFF.

This sequence joins TRBV29-1 and TRBJ1-5; the D is unclear. The CDR3 is made up of 13 amino acids. CDR1 is SQVTM, CDR2 ANQGSEA, per germline. With 4 bases removed from V and 7 bases from J, the gap between germline ends came to 14 bases. This CDR3 reads CSVARGSQQPQHF. Written as DNA, the CDR3 is TGCAGCGTTGCTCGCGGTTCTCAACAGCCCCAGCATTTT.

The chain recombines TRBV28 with TRBJ2-2; no definite D call. The CDR3 spans 15 residues. Germline CDR1 and CDR2: MDHEN and SYDVKM. The V end was cut by 3 bases, the J end by 1 base, with 9 bases between. CDR3 DNA sequence: TGTGCCAGCAGTTTTCTGTCCGGGAACACCGGGGAGCTGTTTTTT. Amino acid sequence: CASSFLSGNTGELFF. The full variable domain, its missing parts supplied by reference TRBV28 and TRBJ2-2, is DVKVTQSSRYLVKRTGEKVFLECVQDMDHENMFWYRQDPGLGLRLIYFSYDVKMKEKGDIPEGYSVSREKKERFSLILESASTNQTSMYLCASSFLSGNTGELFFGEGSRLTVL.